This is a list of T cell receptor beta chains from one sample in a study of T-cell memory formation after mild COVID-19. Using its own MiXCR run on the 5' RACE reads, TCRdb lists one record per CDR3 protein. The sample lists 300,000 to 350,000 distinct CDR3 sequences, about 13% occurring once. Sequencing input: PBMCs or a T cell subset sorted from them (not recorded which). These receptors came from a man aged 18 to 30 who had mild COVID-19 (a few samples of this study predate the infection). Cell type and time point are not known. Both conserved end residues are part of each CDR3. D genes are given only for firm matches. Where a row states a size, it is once, few, many or the class of an expanded clone; other rows omit it.

TRBV4-3	TRBJ2-6	few	-	TGCGCCAGCAGCCAAGAGAAAGGGGCTGGGGCCAACGTCCTGACTTTC	CASSQEKGAGANVLTF
TRBV20-1	TRBJ2-7	-	-	TGCAGTGCTAAGCCAGACTCCTACGAGCAGTACTTC	CSAKPDSYEQYF
TRBV12-3/TRBV12-4	TRBJ2-2	-	TRBD1	TGTGCCAGCAGACGACAGGGAAGGACCGGGGAGCTGTTTTTT	CASRRQGRTGELFF
TRBV6-1	TRBJ1-1	few	-	TGTGCCAGCGGAACAGGGATGAACACTGAAGCTTTCTTT	CASGTGMNTEAFF
TRBV5-1	TRBJ1-3	few	-	TGCGCCAGCAGCTTGGGGGGTCAAGAAAACACCATATATTTT	CASSLGGQENTIYF
TRBV29-1	TRBJ1-3	-	-	TGCAGCGTTGTGACCAGTGGAAACACCATATATTTT	CSVVTSGNTIYF
TRBV9	TRBJ2-2	many	-	TGTGCCAGCAGGGGGAGACAGGCGGGGACCGGGGAGCTGTTTTTT	CASRGRQAGTGELFF
TRBV4-3	TRBJ1-1	few	TRBD1	TGCGCCAGCAGCCAAGAATCTAGGACAGGGAACACTGAAGCTTTCTTT	CASSQESRTGNTEAFF
TRBV7-9	TRBJ1-2	-	-	TGTGCCAGCAGCTTCGACGGAAGCTATGGCTACACCTTC	CASSFDGSYGYTF
TRBV5-1	TRBJ2-3	-	-	TGCGCCAGCAGCTTAAACACCGGGCTGGGCAATACGCAGTATTTT	CASSLNTGLGNTQYF
TRBV5-6	TRBJ2-2	-	TRBD2	TGTGCCAGCACCAGAGCTGGGGAGGGCACCGGGGAGCTGTTTTTT	CASTRAGEGTGELFF
TRBV4-2	TRBJ1-2	few	-	TGTGCCAGCAGCCCCGGGGGCAGAACTAACTATGGCTACACCTTC	CASSPGGRTNYGYTF
TRBV20-1	TRBJ1-2	few	-	TGCAGTGCGACAGGACTAAGGGACACCCGGCTAGTGGGGGCGGGCTACACCTTC	CSATGLRDTRLVGAGYTF
TRBV7-9	TRBJ2-1	-	TRBD2	TGTGCCAGCAGCCTCGCCGGGACTAGAGACAATGAGCAGTTCTTC	CASSLAGTRDNEQFF
TRBV7-6	TRBJ2-7	-	TRBD1	TGTGCCAGCAGCCACGCAGGGGGCGCGGGCGAGCAGTACTTC	CASSHAGGAGEQYF
TRBV5-1	TRBJ2-2	-	TRBD1	TGCGCCAGCAGCTTGTCTGGGACAGATTCCACCGGGGAGCTGTTTTTT	CASSLSGTDSTGELFF
TRBV18	TRBJ1-2	-	-	TGTGCCAGCTCACCAGTCGGCACACAGGGAGGATATGGCTACACCTTC	CASSPVGTQGGYGYTF
TRBV14	TRBJ1-2	-	-	TGTGCCAGCAGCCAAATCGTGGGCTGGAGTAGTGGCTACACCTTC	CASSQIVGWSSGYTF
TRBV7-2	TRBJ1-2	many	-	TGTGCCAGCAGCTTAGATGTCTTCGGGATTGGGATAGACTATGGCTACACCTTC	CASSLDVFGIGIDYGYTF
TRBV5-1	TRBJ1-1	few	-	TGCGCCAGCAGCTTGGCCGCGACTTGGAAGAACACTGAAGCTTTCTTT	CASSLAATWKNTEAFF
TRBV5-6	TRBJ2-3	few	-	TGTGCCAGCAGCTCCTTCCCAGTTACGCAGTATTTT	CASSSFPVTQYF
TRBV3-1	TRBJ1-4	few	-	TGTGCCAGCAGCCCCACAGCAGAAAAACTGTTTTTT	CASSPTAEKLFF
TRBV5-1	TRBJ1-6	few	-	TGCGCCAGCAGCTCCGGACCGGGACATAATTCACCCCTCCACTTT	CASSSGPGHNSPLHF
TRBV6-5	TRBJ2-1	many	-	TGTGCCAGCAAACAGGGAGTTGTCTACAATGAGCAGTTCTTC	CASKQGVVYNEQFF
TRBV19	TRBJ1-4	-	-	TGTGCCAGTAGAAAAGTGGCCAGCGGAGAAAAACTGTTTTTT	CASRKVASGEKLFF
TRBV24-1	TRBJ2-3	many	TRBD1	TGTGCCACCAGTGAAGGGGGCGCGGTAACAGATACGCAGTATTTT	CATSEGGAVTDTQYF
TRBV3-1	TRBJ2-1	-	TRBD1	TGTGCCAGCAGCCAGTGGACAGGGGGCGTTTTTGTCTACAATGAGCAGTTCTTC	CASSQWTGGVFVYNEQFF
TRBV19	TRBJ1-1	-	-	TGTGCCAGTAGTGCGACTCAAGGGGCTGAAGCTTTCTTT	CASSATQGAEAFF
TRBV5-1	TRBJ2-2	-	-	TGCGCCAGCGGACTACTACCGGGAAGGCGGACCGGGGAGCTGTTTTTT	CASGLLPGRRTGELFF
TRBV20-1	TRBJ1-2	few	-	TGCAGTGCTAGTAACTATGGCTACACCTTC	CSASNYGYTF
TRBV2	TRBJ2-6	-	-	TGTGCCAGCAGTGTGACACCCGGGGCCAACGTCCTGACTTTC	CASSVTPGANVLTF
TRBV19	TRBJ2-3	few	-	TGTGCCAGTAGTAGCTACAGAAGAGATACGCAGTATTTT	CASSSYRRDTQYF
TRBV11-2	TRBJ2-3	-	-	TGTGCCAGCAGCCCGAGACAGCCCCGGCGCACAGATACGCAGTATTTT	CASSPRQPRRTDTQYF
TRBV12-3/TRBV12-4	TRBJ1-1	few	TRBD1	TGTGCCAGCAGTTGGGGGACAGGGGCGGACACTGAAGCTTTCTTT	CASSWGTGADTEAFF
TRBV6-2/TRBV6-3	TRBJ2-3	few	-	TGTGCCAGCAGTGTAACGGGACCGTTAACGCAGTATTTT	CASSVTGPLTQYF
TRBV2	TRBJ2-1	-	-	TGTGCCAGCACTGGAGGGGTGGTACTCGATGAGCAGTTCTTC	CASTGGVVLDEQFF
TRBV10-3	TRBJ2-3	many	-	TGTGCCACCAGTCAAGGGGGGCCCACAGATACGCAGTATTTT	CATSQGGPTDTQYF
TRBV7-6	TRBJ1-1	many	-	TGTGCCAGCAGCCCCCGGGGACCTGAAGCTTTCTTT	CASSPRGPEAFF
TRBV6-5	TRBJ2-1	-	-	TGTGCCAGCAGTATAGTTTCCGCGAGGGCTTCCAATGAGCAGTTCTTC	CASSIVSARASNEQFF
TRBV6-2/TRBV6-3	TRBJ2-6	few	-	TGTGCCAGCAGTCACCGGGGCGGCAGGGCGAGCTCTGGGGCCAACGTCCTGACTTTC	CASSHRGGRASSGANVLTF
TRBV7-2	TRBJ2-5	few	-	TGTGCCAGCAGCTTTTTACGTAGAGAGACCCAGTACTTC	CASSFLRRETQYF
TRBV15	TRBJ2-7	few	-	TGTGCCACCAGCAGAGATAAGAAGGGACAACGGTACGAGCAGTACTTC	CATSRDKKGQRYEQYF
TRBV11-1	TRBJ2-7	few	TRBD2	TGTGCCAGCAGCTTGTACCGGGGGGGCCGTCCCTACGAGCAGTACTTC	CASSLYRGGRPYEQYF
TRBV20-1	TRBJ2-1	many	TRBD1	TGCAGTGCGAGCGGGACAGGGAGGTTGAATGAGCAGTTCTTC	CSASGTGRLNEQFF
TRBV6-2/TRBV6-3	TRBJ2-3	few	TRBD2	TGTGCCAGCAGTTACCTTAGCGGGGGGGCGCAGTATTTT	CASSYLSGGAQYF
TRBV5-1	TRBJ1-1	-	TRBD1	TGCGCCAGCAGACAAAGAACCGGGACAGGGGGACCCCAGAACACTGAAGCTTTCTTT	CASRQRTGTGGPQNTEAFF
TRBV5-1	TRBJ2-7	many	TRBD1	TGCGCCAGCAGCTTTACCGGGACAGGGATCTACGAGCAGTACTTC	CASSFTGTGIYEQYF
TRBV11-2	TRBJ2-7	-	TRBD1	TGTGCCAGCAGCTTCGCCCCCGGGACAGCGCTCTACGAGCAGTACTTC	CASSFAPGTALYEQYF
TRBV11-2	TRBJ2-5	few	TRBD2	TGTGCCAGCAGCTTAGGCCTAGCGGGGGAAGCAGAGACCCAGTACTTC	CASSLGLAGEAETQYF
TRBV27	TRBJ1-2	many	TRBD1	TGTGCCAGCAGGCGGACAGGGAGGGATGGCTACACCTTC	CASRRTGRDGYTF
TRBV6-5	TRBJ2-4	-	-	TGTGCCAGCAGCGCCGGGGGAGGAAACATTCAGTACTTC	CASSAGGGNIQYF
TRBV4-3	TRBJ1-4	few	TRBD1	TGCGCCAGCAGCCAATATCAGGGGGCAACTAATGAAAAACTGTTTTTT	CASSQYQGATNEKLFF
TRBV5-1	TRBJ2-2	few	-	TGCGCCAGCAGCTTGGGATCGTCGGTGTCCACCGGGGAGCTGTTTTTT	CASSLGSSVSTGELFF